These T cell receptor beta chains were read from a single sample in a study of Tregs in tolerant kidney transplant recipients. Assay used: immunoSEQ multiplex PCR; TCRdb lists only in-frame clones, some missing. The repertoire includes some 74,000 clones, approximately 90% of them detected once, and around 0.32% sits in the top ten. The sample was Tregs from blood, taken before the transplant. The receptor source for this set is a human donor who received a combined kidney and bone marrow transplant. Each CDR3 is given with its conserved first and last residue. The order of the fields is clone size, V gene, D gene, J gene, CDR3 protein, CDR3 DNA. D genes are given only for firm matches. Clone sizes are given selectively: once, few, many, or a class where the clone is expanded.

-,TRBV9,-,TRBJ2-7,CASSAGASGRYEQYF,TGTGCCAGCAGCGCAGGGGCTAGCGGACGCTACGAGCAGTACTTC
few,TRBV19,TRBD1,TRBJ1-2,CASSMGGQNGYTF,TGTGCCAGTAGTATGGGGGGACAGAATGGCTACACCTTC
-,TRBV28,-,TRBJ1-4,CASSFNSHEKLFF,TGTGCCAGCAGTTTCAACAGCCATGAAAAACTGTTTTTT
-,TRBV9,-,TRBJ1-1,CASSVDSWANTEAFF,TGTGCCAGCAGCGTAGATTCTTGGGCGAACACTGAAGCTTTCTTT
-,TRBV19,-,TRBJ2-2,CASSDPQQTNTGELFF,TGTGCCAGTAGTGATCCCCAGCAGACCAACACCGGGGAGCTGTTTTTT
-,TRBV5-3,-,TRBJ1-2,CARSLEDINYGYTF,TGTGCCAGAAGCTTGGAAGACATTAACTATGGCTACACCTTC
-,TRBV7-3,-,TRBJ1-1,CASSAQGRGLDGGAFF,TGTGCCAGCAGCGCCCAGGGACGGGGCTTAGACGGAGGAGCTTTCTTT
-,TRBV5-4,TRBD1,TRBJ2-2,CASSLVQGAGELFF,TGTGCCAGCAGCTTGGTTCAGGGGGCCGGGGAGCTGTTTTTT
once,TRBV5-1,-,TRBJ2-7,CASSSRANYEQYF,TGCGCCAGCAGCTCCCGGGCCAACTACGAGCAGTACTTC
-,TRBV11-3,TRBD1,TRBJ2-5,CASSLGTGLSETQYF,TGTGCCAGCAGCTTGGGGACAGGGTTATCGGAGACCCAGTACTTC
few,TRBV15,-,TRBJ1-5,CATSRDHTGNQPQHF,TGTGCCACCAGCAGAGATCACACAGGAAATCAGCCCCAGCATTTT
-,TRBV9,-,TRBJ2-1,CASSVDSNPYNEQFF,TGTGCCAGCAGCGTAGACTCGAATCCCTACAATGAGCAGTTCTTC
-,TRBV7-7,TRBD2,TRBJ2-7,CASSLVGLAATSYEQYF,TGTGCCAGCAGCTTAGTGGGACTAGCGGCTACCTCCTACGAGCAGTACTTC
-,TRBV29-1,-,TRBJ2-2,CSARWGTNTGELFF,TGCAGCGCTAGGTGGGGGACGAACACCGGGGAGCTGTTTTTT
-,TRBV30,TRBD1,TRBJ1-2,CAWSTGEDYGYTF,TGTGCCTGGAGTACAGGGGAAGACTATGGCTACACCTTC
-,TRBV4-2,-,TRBJ2-1,CASSPGERSSYNEQFF,TGTGCCAGCAGCCCTGGGGAGCGGAGCTCTTACAATGAGCAGTTCTTC
-,TRBV27,-,TRBJ2-7,CASSLEGHFDEQYF,TGTGCCAGCAGTTTGGAAGGACATTTTGACGAGCAGTACTTC
-,TRBV7-9,-,TRBJ1-2,CASSLGDGYGYTF,TGTGCCAGCAGCCTCGGGGATGGCTATGGCTACACCTTC
medium-sized,TRBV5-4,TRBD1,TRBJ2-7,CASSFPLGQGFDEQYF,TGTGCCAGCAGCTTCCCTCTGGGACAGGGGTTCGACGAGCAGTACTTC
-,TRBV5-1,-,TRBJ2-5,CASMGGGLQETQYF,TGCGCCAGCATGGGCGGGGGCCTCCAAGAGACCCAGTACTTC
once,TRBV18,-,TRBJ2-3,CASSPSTDTQYF,TGTGCCAGCTCACCTTCCACAGATACGCAGTATTTT
few,TRBV19,-,TRBJ1-2,CASSKTSTYGYTF,TGTGCCAGTAGTAAGACATCTACCTATGGCTACACCTTC
-,TRBV4-3,TRBD1,TRBJ2-3,CASSQQGADTQYF,TGCGCCAGCAGCCAACAGGGGGCAGATACGCAGTATTTT
-,TRBV2,TRBD1,TRBJ1-5,CASSEVRGLGNQPQHF,TGTGCCAGCAGTGAAGTAAGGGGGCTGGGCAATCAGCCCCAGCATTTT
-,TRBV19,TRBD2,TRBJ2-7,CASSTGLAGVYEQYF,TGTGCCAGTAGTACGGGACTAGCGGGAGTTTACGAGCAGTACTTC
-,TRBV10-3,-,TRBJ1-2,CATSDPGGFGEVDYGYTF,TGTGCCACCAGTGACCCGGGGGGGTTCGGGGAGGTGGACTATGGCTACACCTTC
-,TRBV5-1,-,TRBJ2-3,CASRQASTDTQYF,TGCGCCAGCAGACAAGCGAGCACAGATACGCAGTATTTT
-,TRBV5-1,TRBD1,TRBJ1-2,CASSLASGQLYGYTF,TGCGCCAGCAGCTTGGCCTCGGGACAGCTCTATGGCTACACCTTC
-,TRBV5-4,TRBD2,TRBJ2-3,CASSLFPAASGTDTQYF,TGTGCCAGCAGCTTGTTTCCGGCTGCTAGCGGGACAGATACGCAGTATTTT
-,TRBV19,-,TRBJ2-7,CASSIPGRGDYEQYF,TGTGCCAGTAGTATCCCCGGCAGGGGAGACTACGAGCAGTACTTC
once,TRBV28,TRBD2,TRBJ2-2,CASSSPGLAGVPGELFF,TGTGCCAGCAGTTCCCCTGGGCTAGCGGGAGTTCCCGGGGAGCTGTTTTTT
-,TRBV7-2,-,TRBJ2-3,CASSTQGTLPTDTQYF,TGTGCCAGCAGCACCCAAGGGACTTTACCCACAGATACGCAGTATTTT
once,TRBV29-1,TRBD2,TRBJ2-1,CSISPSGIGYNEQFF,TGCAGCATATCCCCTAGCGGGATAGGATACAATGAGCAGTTCTTC
-,TRBV28,-,TRBJ1-5,CASSLVEYSNQPQHF,TGTGCCAGCAGTTTAGTAGAATATAGCAATCAGCCCCAGCATTTT
-,TRBV10-1,TRBD2,TRBJ2-5,CASSEGLAGTGETQYF,TGCGCCAGCAGTGAGGGACTAGCGGGAACCGGAGAGACCCAGTACTTC
-,TRBV6-5,TRBD1,TRBJ1-5,CASSMRQGSNQPQHF,TGTGCCAGCAGTATGCGACAGGGTAGCAATCAGCCCCAGCATTTT
once,TRBV28,-,TRBJ2-7,CASSLSAGPVSYEQYF,TGTGCCAGCAGTTTATCGGCGGGACCGGTCTCCTACGAGCAGTACTTC
-,TRBV30,-,TRBJ2-7,CAWSLQTAREQYF,TGTGCCTGGAGTCTCCAGACAGCTAGAGAGCAGTACTTC
-,TRBV7-2,TRBD1,TRBJ2-7,CASSRTGYEQYF,TGTGCCAGCAGTAGGACAGGGTACGAGCAGTACTTC
-,TRBV19,-,TRBJ1-6,CASSIEEHGTYNSPLHF,TGTGCCAGTAGTATAGAGGAACATGGGACCTATAATTCACCCCTCCACTTT
-,TRBV9,TRBD1,TRBJ2-1,CASSVLTGANEQFF,TGTGCCAGCAGCGTTTTGACAGGGGCCAATGAGCAGTTCTTC
-,TRBV28,-,TRBJ2-5,CASSSPHTGETQYF,TGTGCCAGCAGTTCCCCCCACACTGGAGAGACCCAGTACTTC
-,TRBV5-4,-,TRBJ2-3,CASSAGPTTDTQYF,TGTGCCAGCAGCGCGGGACCCACCACAGATACGCAGTATTTT
-,TRBV4-3,TRBD2,TRBJ2-3,CASSQDGAGVPDTQYF,TGCGCCAGCAGCCAAGACGGAGCGGGAGTGCCAGATACGCAGTATTTT
once,TRBV7-2,-,TRBJ1-3,CASSFQGSPGNTIYF,TGCGCCAGCAGCTTTCAGGGGTCCCCTGGAAACACCATATATTTT
-,TRBV4-1,TRBD1,TRBJ1-5,CASSSQDRDDQPQHF,TGCGCCAGCAGCAGCCAAGACAGGGATGATCAGCCCCAGCATTTT
-,TRBV5-1,TRBD2,TRBJ2-7,CASRFRTSGTPGSIYEQYF,TGCGCCAGCAGATTTAGAACTAGCGGGACCCCCGGCAGTATATACGAGCAGTACTTC